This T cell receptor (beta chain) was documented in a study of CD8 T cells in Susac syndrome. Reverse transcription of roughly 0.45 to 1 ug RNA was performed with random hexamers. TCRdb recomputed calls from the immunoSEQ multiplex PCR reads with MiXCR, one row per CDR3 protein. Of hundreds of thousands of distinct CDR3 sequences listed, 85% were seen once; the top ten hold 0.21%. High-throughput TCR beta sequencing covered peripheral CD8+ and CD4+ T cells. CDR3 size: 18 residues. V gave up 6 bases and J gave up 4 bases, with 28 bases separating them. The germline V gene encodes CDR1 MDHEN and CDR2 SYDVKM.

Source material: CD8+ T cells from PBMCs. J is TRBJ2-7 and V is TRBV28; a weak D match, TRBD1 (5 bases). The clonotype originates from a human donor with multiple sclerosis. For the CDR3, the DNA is TGTGCCAGCAGACACGGATTAAGCAGAGCGAAAAGGGGTTACGAGCAGTACTTC. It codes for CASRHGLSRAKRGYEQYF.